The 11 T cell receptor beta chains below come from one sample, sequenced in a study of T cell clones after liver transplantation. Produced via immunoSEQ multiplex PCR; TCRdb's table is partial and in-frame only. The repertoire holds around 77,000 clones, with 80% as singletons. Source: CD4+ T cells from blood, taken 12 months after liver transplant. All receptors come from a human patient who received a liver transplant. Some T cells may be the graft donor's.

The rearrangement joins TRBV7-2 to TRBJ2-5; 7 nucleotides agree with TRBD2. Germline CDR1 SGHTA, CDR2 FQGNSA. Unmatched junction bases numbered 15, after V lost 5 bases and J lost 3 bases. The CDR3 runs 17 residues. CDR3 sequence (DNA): TGTGCCAGCAGCCCCCAGTTCAGTGGAGCGGGGAAAGAGACCCAGTACTTC. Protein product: CASSPQFSGAGKETQYF.

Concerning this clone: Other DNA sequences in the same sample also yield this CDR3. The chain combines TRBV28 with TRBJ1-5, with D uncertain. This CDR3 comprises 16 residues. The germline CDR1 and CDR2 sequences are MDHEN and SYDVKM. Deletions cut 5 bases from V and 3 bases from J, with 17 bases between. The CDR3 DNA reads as TGTGCCAGCAGTCCTTCCGGGTATGGAGTCAATCAGCCCCAGCATTTT. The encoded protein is CASSPSGYGVNQPQHF.

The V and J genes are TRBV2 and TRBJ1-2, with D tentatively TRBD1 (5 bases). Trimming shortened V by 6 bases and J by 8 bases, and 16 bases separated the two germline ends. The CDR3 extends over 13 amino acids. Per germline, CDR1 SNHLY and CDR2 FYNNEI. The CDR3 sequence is CASSPNSDTGYTF. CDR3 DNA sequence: TGTGCCAGCAGCCCCAATTCGGACACCGGCTACACCTTC.

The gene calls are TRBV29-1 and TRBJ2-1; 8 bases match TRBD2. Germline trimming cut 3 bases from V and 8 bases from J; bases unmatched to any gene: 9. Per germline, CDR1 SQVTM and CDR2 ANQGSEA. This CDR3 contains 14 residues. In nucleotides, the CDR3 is TGCAGCGTTGAGGGCGGGAGGAAGGTCGATGAGCAGTTCTTC. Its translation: CSVEGGRKVDEQFF.

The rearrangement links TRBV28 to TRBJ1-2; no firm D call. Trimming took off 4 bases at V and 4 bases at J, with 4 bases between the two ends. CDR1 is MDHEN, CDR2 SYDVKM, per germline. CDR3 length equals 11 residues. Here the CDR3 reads CASSSTYGYTF. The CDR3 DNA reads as TGTGCCAGCAGTTCCACCTATGGCTACACCTTC.

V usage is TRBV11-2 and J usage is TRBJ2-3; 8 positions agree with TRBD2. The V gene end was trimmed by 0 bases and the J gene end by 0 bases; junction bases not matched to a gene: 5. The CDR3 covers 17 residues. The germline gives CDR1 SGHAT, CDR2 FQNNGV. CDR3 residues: CASSLDPPGGSTDTQYF. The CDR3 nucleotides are TGTGCCAGCAGCTTAGATCCACCGGGAGGGAGCACAGATACGCAGTATTTT. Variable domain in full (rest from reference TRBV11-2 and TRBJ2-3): EAGVAQSPRYKIIEKRQSVAFWCNPISGHATLYWYQQILGQGPKLLIQFQNNGVVDDSQLPKDRFSAERLKGVDSTLKIQPAKLEDSAVYLCASSLDPPGGSTDTQYFGPGTRLTVL.

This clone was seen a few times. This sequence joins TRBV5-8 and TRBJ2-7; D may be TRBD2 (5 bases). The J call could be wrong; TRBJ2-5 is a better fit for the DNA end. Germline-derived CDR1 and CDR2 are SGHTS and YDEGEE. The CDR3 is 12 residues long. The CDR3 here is CASSSGWGTQYF. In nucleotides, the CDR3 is TGTGCCAGCAGCTCGGGGTGGGGGACCCAGTACTTC.

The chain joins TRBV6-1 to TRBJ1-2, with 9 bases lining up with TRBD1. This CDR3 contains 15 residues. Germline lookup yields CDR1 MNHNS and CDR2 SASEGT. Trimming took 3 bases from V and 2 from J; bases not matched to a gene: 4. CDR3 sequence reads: CASSDPGQGNYGYTF. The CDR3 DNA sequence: TGTGCCAGCAGTGACCCCGGACAGGGGAACTATGGCTACACCTTC.

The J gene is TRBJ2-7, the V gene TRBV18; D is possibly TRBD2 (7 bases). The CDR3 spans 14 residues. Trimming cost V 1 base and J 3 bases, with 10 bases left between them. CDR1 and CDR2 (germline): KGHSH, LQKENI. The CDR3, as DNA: TGTGCCAGCTCACCACAGGGGGGGTTCTACGAGCAGTACTTC. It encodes CASSPQGGFYEQYF.

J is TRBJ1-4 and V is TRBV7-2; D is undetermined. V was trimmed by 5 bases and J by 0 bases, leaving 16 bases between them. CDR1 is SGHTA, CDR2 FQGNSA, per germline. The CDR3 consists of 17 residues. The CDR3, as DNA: TGTGCCAGCAGCCCACCTTTTGCGGGGACAACTAATGAAAAACTGTTTTTT. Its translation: CASSPPFAGTTNEKLFF.

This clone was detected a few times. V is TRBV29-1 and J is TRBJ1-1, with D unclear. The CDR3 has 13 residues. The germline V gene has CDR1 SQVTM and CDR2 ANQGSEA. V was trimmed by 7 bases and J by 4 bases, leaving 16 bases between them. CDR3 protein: CSAGKARGTEAFF. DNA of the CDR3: TGCAGCGCCGGAAAGGCGCGGGGCACTGAAGCTTTCTTT.